These 7 T cell receptor beta chains share one sample of origin, sequenced in a study of blood T cell repertoires in COVID-19. Sequenced by immunoSEQ multiplex PCR; TCRdb stores in-frame clones only, minus some. The profile shows about 68,000 clones, 75% to 85% of them singletons. What was sequenced was peripheral blood. The receptors derive from a man between 50 and 59 years old with acute or convalescent COVID-19.

The genes are TRBV4-1 and TRBJ1-5; no reliable D call. Germline V gene data show CDR1 as MGHRA and CDR2 as YSYEKL. The CDR3 has 15 amino acids. V shed 0 bases and J shed 7 bases, with 13 bases lying between them. CDR3 loop: CASSQDMGSGQPQHF. Written as DNA, the CDR3 is TGCGCCAGCAGCCAAGACATGGGGTCGGGGCAGCCCCAGCATTTT.

This clone appeared many times. The J gene is TRBJ1-2, the V gene TRBV6-6, with D possibly TRBD1 on 5 matching bases. The CDR3 covers 15 residues. Germline loops: CDR1 MNHNY, CDR2 SVGAGI (reference sequence). Trimming pared 0 bases from V and 4 bases from J, leaving 12 bases between. This chain's CDR3 is CASSYSAQGGYGYTF. The CDR3 nucleotides read TGTGCCAGCAGTTACTCGGCCCAGGGTGGCTATGGCTACACCTTC.

This chain connects TRBV30 to TRBJ1-6; possibly TRBD1 for D (6 bases). The V and J ends lost 5 bases and 2 bases respectively, with 7 bases between them. Germline V gene data show CDR1 as GTSNPN and CDR2 as SVGIG (reference sequence). The CDR3 covers 13 residues. Here the CDR3 DNA reads TGTGCCTGGCGGGACACCTATAATTCACCCCTCCACTTT. Its protein product is CAWRDTYNSPLHF.

The sample holds one count of this clone. V gene TRBV10-1 combines with J gene TRBJ2-1; D might be TRBD1 (6 bases). This CDR3 has 15 residues. In germline, CDR1 is WNHNN, CDR2 SYGVQD (reference sequence). V dropped 3 bases and J dropped 5 bases, with 14 bases sitting between them. The CDR3 is CASSDQGRPDNEQFF. In DNA, the CDR3 is TGCGCCAGCAGTGATCAGGGGCGTCCGGACAATGAGCAGTTCTTC.

The chain recombines TRBV5-4 with TRBJ1-1; D gene ambiguous. Deletions cut 4 bases from V and 0 bases from J, with 10 bases between. Germline V gives CDR1 SGHNT, CDR2 YYREEE (reference sequence). CDR3 size: 14 residues. The CDR3 DNA follows: TGTGCCAGCAGCCCCGGAGGCATGAACACTGAAGCTTTCTTT. This translates into CASSPGGMNTEAFF.

The rearrangement joins TRBV6-5 to TRBJ2-5; no reliable D call. This CDR3 contains 10 residues. V was pared by 8 bases and J by 2 bases, with 3 bases between. Germline V CDR1 and CDR2: MNHEY, SVGAGI. The CDR3 nucleotides are TGTGCCAGCTCACAAGAGACCCAGTACTTC. Translated: CASSQETQYF.

V gene TRBV11-2 combines with J gene TRBJ1-4; 7 nucleotides match TRBD1. Trimming took 0 bases from V and 1 from J; bases not matched to a gene: 11. CDR1 is SGHAT and CDR2 is FQNNGV in the germline V gene. The CDR3 sequence is 19 residues long. CDR3 in amino acids: CASSLDYKGAQGTNEKLFF. The CDR3 coding sequence is TGTGCCAGCAGCTTAGATTATAAGGGGGCACAGGGAACTAATGAAAAACTGTTTTTT.